Listed here are 18 T cell receptor beta chains from one sample, sequenced in a study of T cells in localized non-small cell lung cancer. The method was immunoSEQ multiplex PCR; TCRdb's version includes in-frame clones alone and lacks a portion of them. This table holds more than 15,000 clones, approximately 90% found once. The sample here was peripheral blood, taken before any cancer treatment. The receptors shown here come from a male donor aged 60 or over with stage II squamous cell lung carcinoma.

The rearrangement links TRBV29-1 to TRBJ2-1; 12 nucleotides agree with TRBD2. CDR1 SQVTM and CDR2 ANQGSEA come from the germline V gene. The CDR3 is 16 amino acids. The V segment lost 5 bases and the J segment 4 bases; nucleotides outside the gene matches: 9. The CDR3 loop reads CSVRLAGETWYNEQFF. CDR3 DNA: TGCAGCGTTCGACTAGCGGGAGAAACTTGGTACAATGAGCAGTTCTTC.

The DNA of the CDR3 is TGTGCCAGCTCACGGGGGGTATCCGATGAGCAGTTCTTC. Amino acids: CASSRGVSDEQFF. The chain has TRBV18 and TRBJ2-1; perhaps TRBD2 as D (6 bases). Between the trimmed V and J ends, which lost 4 bases and 8 bases, there was a span of 12 bases. CDR3 size: 13 residues. The germline V gene encodes CDR1 KGHSH and CDR2 LQKENI.

This chain joins TRBV4-1 and TRBJ2-7; D is ambiguous. This CDR3 comprises 14 residues. The V and J ends lost 0 bases and 0 bases respectively, with 6 bases between them. CDR1 is MGHRA and CDR2 is YSYEKL in the germline V gene. The CDR3 sequence is CASSQDRHSYEQYF. The CDR3 DNA reads TGCGCCAGCAGCCAAGATAGGCACTCCTACGAGCAGTACTTC.

The chain employs TRBV10-3 and TRBJ1-5; no clear D gene. CDR3 length equals 12 residues. The V and J ends lost 3 bases and 3 bases respectively, with 3 bases between them. In germline, CDR1 is ENHRY, CDR2 SYGVKD. The CDR3 here is CAISENNQPQHF. CDR3 in DNA: TGTGCCATCAGTGAAAACAATCAGCCCCAGCATTTT.

V is TRBV27 and J is TRBJ1-5; TRBD1 matches 9 bases. The V segment lost 5 bases and the J segment 4 bases; nucleotides outside the gene matches: 9. CDR3 length: 16 amino acids. CDR1 and CDR2 from the germline V gene are MNHEY and SMNVEV (reference sequence). The CDR3 here is CASSRVGTGLNQPQHF. The CDR3 DNA sequence: TGTGCCAGCAGTAGGGTCGGGACAGGGCTTAATCAGCCCCAGCATTTT.

This clone was seen a single time. In DNA, the CDR3 is TGTGCCAGCAGTTTCGGTCCCGGAAAGGGTAGGGCCTACGAGCAGTACTTC. It codes for CASSFGPGKGRAYEQYF. V gene TRBV28 combines with J gene TRBJ2-7; D remains ambiguous. Germline V gene data show CDR1 as MDHEN and CDR2 as SYDVKM. The CDR3 is made up of 17 amino acids. V lost 3 bases to trimming and J lost 2 bases, with 20 bases between them.

The chain couples TRBV5-1 to TRBJ1-1, with D tentatively TRBD1 (6 bases). CDR3 length: 12 residues. Germline CDR1 and CDR2: SGHRS and YFSETQ. Trimming removed 4 bases at V and 5 bases at J, with 9 bases between. The CDR3 nucleotides are TGCGCCAGCAGCCCACAGGGAACTGAAGCTTTCTTT. Encoded protein: CASSPQGTEAFF.

This clone was recorded once. The chain links TRBV10-3 to TRBJ1-2, with TRBD1 as a possible D gene (6 bases). The CDR3 is made up of 13 amino acids. Germline CDR1 and CDR2: ENHRY and SYGVKD. Between the trimmed V and J ends, which lost 6 bases and 8 bases, there was a span of 16 bases. The CDR3, as DNA: TGTGCCATCAGCCAACAGGGTTCGGGGGGCTACACCTTC. It translates to CAISQQGSGGYTF.

The J gene is TRBJ2-3, the V gene TRBV4-1; 8 positions agree with TRBD1. CDR1 is MGHRA and CDR2 is YSYEKL in the germline V gene. J gave up 3 bases and V 4 bases, and 9 bases lay outside the gene matches. The CDR3 spans 16 residues. The CDR3 loop is CASSPGQGLITDTQYF. CDR3 DNA: TGCGCCAGCAGCCCTGGACAGGGTTTGATAACAGATACGCAGTATTTT.

The rearrangement links TRBV15 to TRBJ2-7; D ambiguous. Trimming pared 0 bases from V and 2 bases from J, leaving 11 bases between. Germline assignment: CDR1 LNHNV and CDR2 YYDKDF (reference sequence). This CDR3 contains 15 residues. The CDR3 is CATSRDRANPYEQYF. The CDR3 coding sequence is TGTGCCACCAGCAGAGATAGGGCCAACCCCTACGAGCAGTACTTC.

V is TRBV27 and J is TRBJ1-3; no clear D gene. This CDR3 is built from 15 residues. V lost 8 bases and J 0 bases, leaving 14 bases between the germline ends. From germline, CDR1 is MNHEY and CDR2 SMNVEV (reference sequence). The CDR3 sequence is CASGNPRSSGNTIYF. DNA for the CDR3: TGTGCCAGCGGAAATCCAAGGAGCTCTGGAAACACCATATATTTT.

The rearrangement links TRBV18 to TRBJ1-2; no clear D. CDR3 size: 15 residues. V dropped 4 bases and J dropped 6 bases, with 18 bases sitting between them. The germline gives CDR1 KGHSH, CDR2 LQKENI. The CDR3 here is CASSHLDEVYNGYTF. CDR3 DNA: TGTGCCAGCTCACACCTTGACGAAGTCTATAATGGCTACACCTTC.

This chain connects TRBV11-1 to TRBJ2-7; D not resolved. Trimming shortened V by 2 bases and J by 1 base, and 9 bases separated the two germline ends. Germline CDR1 is SGHAT and CDR2 is FQDESV (reference sequence). This CDR3 spans 14 amino acids. The CDR3 bases are TGTGCCAGCAGCTTACTTCCGATTTCCTACGAGCAGTACTTC. Protein sequence: CASSLLPISYEQYF.

This chain links TRBV20-1 with TRBJ1-2; D gene ambiguous. CDR3 size: 11 residues. V dropped 2 bases and J dropped 7 bases, with 8 bases sitting between them. Germline lookup yields CDR1 DFQATT and CDR2 SNEGSKA (reference sequence). The CDR3 region is CSARWGTGYTF. As DNA, the CDR3 is TGCAGTGCTAGATGGGGTACTGGCTACACCTTC.

This clone was recorded once. The chain uses TRBV6-4 and TRBJ1-5; D is uncertain. The CDR3 is 15 amino acids. V was cut by 2 bases and J by 7 bases, with 15 bases left in between. Per the germline V gene, CDR1 is MRHNA and CDR2 is SNTAGT. The CDR3 DNA sequence: TGTGCCAGCAGTGACGGCGGTAAGAGCCCCCAGCCCCAGCATTTT. This encodes CASSDGGKSPQPQHF.

The chain recombines TRBV6-6 with TRBJ1-4; 9 nucleotides match TRBD1. The CDR3 extends over 14 amino acids. Germline-derived CDR1 and CDR2 are MNHNY and SVGAGI (reference sequence). V lost 6 bases and J lost 10; bases outside the gene matches: 9. CDR3 DNA: TGTGCCAGCAGCTCGGGACAGGGAACGGGAAAACTGTTTTTT. It specifies CASSSGQGTGKLFF.

The chain carries TRBV30 and TRBJ1-1, with a weak D call TRBD1 (5 bases). V lost 2 bases to trimming and J lost 4 bases, with 8 bases between them. Germline CDR1 GTSNPN, CDR2 SVGIG (reference sequence). The length of the CDR3 is 12 residues. For the CDR3, the DNA is TGTGCCTGGAGTCGAGGGGTCACTGAAGCTTTCTTT. Translated: CAWSRGVTEAFF.

The chain employs TRBV30 and TRBJ1-5, with 7 bases fitting TRBD1. Germline CDR1 is GTSNPN and CDR2 is SVGIG (reference sequence). CDR3 length equals 14 residues. The V gene end was trimmed by 1 base and the J gene end by 2 bases; junction bases not matched to a gene: 2. The CDR3 region is CAWSGGTGNQPQHF. CDR3 in DNA: TGTGCCTGGAGTGGGGGGACAGGCAATCAGCCCCAGCATTTT.